The present T cell receptor (beta chain) was sequenced within a study of blood T cells in healthy people across ages. Notes on the study in general: Naive T cell percentage strongly correlated with TCR beta diversity.

A second PCR of about 7 to 11 cycles used a sample-barcoded 5' primer and a J-beta primer mix. Via MiXCR, TCRdb re-called the 5' RACE reads, giving one row per CDR3 protein. The table includes roughly 800,000 distinct CDR3 sequences, just under 25% detected once. This clonotype was found a few times. The target antigen is unknown. V gave up 0 bases and J gave up 5 bases, with 13 bases separating them. In germline, CDR1 is MNHEY, CDR2 SVGAGI. The length of the CDR3 is 15 residues. This sample was also put to use in a study of T cells of mothers and their children.

Sample: blood. The gene calls are TRBV6-5 and TRBJ1-1; D is uncertain. This TCR was recovered from a boy aged 5-17 years in good health. The CDR3 reads CASSYSSIPGTEAFF. For the CDR3, the DNA is TGTGCCAGCAGTTACTCGAGTATACCGGGGACTGAAGCTTTCTTT.